This entry features one T cell receptor (beta chain) sequence. There are a few counts of this clone. There is no known antigen for this receptor. No base quality values were provided; no much bigger clone lies one nucleotide off. The sample originates from a study of regulatory T cells (dated by TCRdb to 2017 to 2018). As for the study more broadly: The study compared T-cell receptor beta repertoires of sorted regulatory, conventional CD4+ and CD8+ T cells in CD3G-deficient patients with those in healthy controls. The study at large found these results: Enrichment for hydrophobic residues at CDR3 positions 6 and 7 was found in conventional CD4+ T cells from CD3G-deficient patients, suggesting more self-reactive specificities. Patient repertoires showed restricted unique TRB V-J pairs and skewed V and J gene usage, most marked in regulatory T cells.

Evidence of autoimmunity was found in all CD3G-deficient patients, and more severe autoimmunity was observed in two of the patients. Patients ranged from 2 to 39 years of age at testing and had reduced naive and increased memory CD4+ and CD8+ T-cell proportions. CD4+ cells were FACS-sorted into CD25-high CD127-low regulatory T cells and CD25-low CD127-high conventional CD4+ T cells. Roughly 6 individuals with CD3G deficiency were included in the patient group. Patient samples and clinical data were obtained from an international physician network spanning the United States, Europe and Asia. Peripheral blood mononuclear cells were isolated by Ficoll density separation. The multiplex PCR relied on 52 forward TRBV primers and 13 reverse TRBJ primers, and amplification bias was corrected through assay-based and computational methods. Rearranged TRB loci were amplified from genomic DNA by multiplex PCR within the immunoSEQ assay. An Illumina HiSeq platform was used to sequence the TRB amplicons. As for how the authors treated the data: Raw sequences were error-filtered and aligned to reference gene sequences by custom algorithms and were subsequently analyzed with the immunoSEQ online tools. Frequencies of productive and nonproductive TRB rearrangements were evaluated among both unique and total sequences. Assessment of potential self-reactivity relied on the hydrophobicity of positions 6 and 7 in the TRB CDR3, along with their amino acid composition. Group comparisons used t tests, Mann-Whitney tests or two-way ANOVA run in Prism software. The table comes from immuneACCESS by way of TCRdb, which keeps in-frame sequences with V and J called. Part of the clones is missing from these tables; in studies checked, under half for an unresolved V gene and the rest for unknown reasons. From that table come the V and J calls and clone size; the DNA was used to work out D and trimming. This sample holds 20,000 to 25,000 clones; about 88% were observed only once. The top ten clones comprise 1.3% of the sample.

Sequenced input: conventional CD4+ T cells sorted from blood. The receptor was isolated from a child aged 5 to 17 with CD3G deficiency.

CDR3 protein: CASSQSGTGFQYF. Here is the DNA: TGTGCCAGCAGTCAATCCGGGACAGGATTCCAGTACTTC. The chain links TRBV28 with TRBJ2-7, and TRBD1 aligns with 8 junction nucleotides. Here V drops 5 bases and J drops 10 bases, and the junction holds 10 bases not matched to any gene. The germline V gene gives CDR1 as MDHEN and CDR2 as SYDVKM. The CDR3 holds 13 amino acids from the cysteine to the phenylalanine. The read is trimmed to its CDR3 DNA, 39 bases read in frame from base 1.